The clone carrying this T cell receptor beta chain came up a few times. Its cognate antigen is unknown. The data stem from a study of T cells after yellow fever vaccination. In the study overall: Low-cell-number fractions were prepared with SMART-Seq v4 Ultra Low Input.

Overall study results and limits: Re-detected after boosting: most primary clones, approximately 97% of CD4 and roughly 90% of CD8. The secondary response showed a weaker magnitude and a faster peak, day 5 versus 15. Abundant clonotypes (contaminants from the bulk population) could be present in FACS-sorted repertoires.

MiXCR, applied by TCRdb to the 5' RACE reads, yields one record per CDR3 protein. The table records around 330,000 distinct CDR3 sequences, more than 3% of them present only once. Trimming took 5 bases from V and 0 from J, leaving 17 bases between them. CDR3 length: 16 amino acids. Germline values: CDR1 SGHRS, CDR2 YFSETQ. Sequencing was performed on PBMCs, taken on the day of the yellow fever booster vaccination. The genes are TRBV5-1 and TRBJ1-1; TRBD1 is a possible D gene (6 bases). This receptor was obtained from a man aged 18 to 29 who received the YFV17D yellow fever vaccine. The CDR3 coding sequence is TGCGCCAGCAGAGTGGTAGGGGGGAACATGAACACTGAAGCTTTCTTT. It encodes CASRVVGGNMNTEAFF.